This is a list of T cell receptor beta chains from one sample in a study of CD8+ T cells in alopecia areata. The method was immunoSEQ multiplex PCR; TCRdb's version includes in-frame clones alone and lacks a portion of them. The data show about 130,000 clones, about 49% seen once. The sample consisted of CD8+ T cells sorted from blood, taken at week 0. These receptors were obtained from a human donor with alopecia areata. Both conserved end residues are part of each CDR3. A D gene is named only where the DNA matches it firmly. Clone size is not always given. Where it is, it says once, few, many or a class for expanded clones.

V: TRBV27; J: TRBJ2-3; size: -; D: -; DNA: TGTGCCAGCAGTTTTGGGGGGCTTGGGGCAGATACGCAGTATTTT; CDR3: CASSFGGLGADTQYF
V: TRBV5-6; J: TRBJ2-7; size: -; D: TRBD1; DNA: TGTGCCAGCAGCGGACAGGGAAGCTACGAGCAGTACTTC; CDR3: CASSGQGSYEQYF
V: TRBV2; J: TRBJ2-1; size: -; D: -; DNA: TGTGCCAGCTGTGGTAGAGGGGATGATGAGCAGTTCTTC; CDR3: CASCGRGDDEQFF
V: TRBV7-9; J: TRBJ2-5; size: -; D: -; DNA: TGTGCCAGCAGCTTAGTTGCAGCACAAGAGACCCAGTACTTC; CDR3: CASSLVAAQETQYF
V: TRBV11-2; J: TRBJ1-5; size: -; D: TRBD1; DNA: TGTGCCAGCAGCCAGGAGGGACAGAGAAACAATCAGCCCCAGCATTTT; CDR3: CASSQEGQRNNQPQHF
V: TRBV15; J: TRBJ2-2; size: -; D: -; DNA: TGTGCCACCAGCAGAGTTGCGAACACCGGGGAGCTGTTTTTT; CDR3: CATSRVANTGELFF
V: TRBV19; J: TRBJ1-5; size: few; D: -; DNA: TGTGCCAGTAGTATCCTGGCATCTGGTCAGCCCCAGCATTTT; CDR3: CASSILASGQPQHF
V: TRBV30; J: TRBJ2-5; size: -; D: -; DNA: TGTGCCTGGAGTGTAAGTGAGACCCAGTACTTC; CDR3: CAWSVSETQYF
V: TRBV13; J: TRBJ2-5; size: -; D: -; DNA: TGTGCCAGCACCATTGAAAGCCAGGGGCGTCGGGGACAAGAGACCCAGTACTTC; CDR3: CASTIESQGRRGQETQYF
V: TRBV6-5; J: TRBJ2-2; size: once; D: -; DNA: TGTGCCAGCAGTTCACTTGAGGGGCCCAACACCGGGGAGCTGTTTTTT; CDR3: CASSSLEGPNTGELFF
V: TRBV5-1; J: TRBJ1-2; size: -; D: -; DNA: TGCGCCAGCAGCGTCCATACGGGTGTAGAATCGGATGGCTACACCTTC; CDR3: CASSVHTGVESDGYTF
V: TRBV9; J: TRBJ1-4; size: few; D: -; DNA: TGTGCCAGCAGCGTCGACGGATATGAAAAACTGTTTTTT; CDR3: CASSVDGYEKLFF
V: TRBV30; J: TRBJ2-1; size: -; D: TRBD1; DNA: TGTGCCTGGAGCGGGACAGGGAAGGAGCAGTTCTTC; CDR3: CAWSGTGKEQFF
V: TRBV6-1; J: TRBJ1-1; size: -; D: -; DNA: TGTGCCAGCAGTGAACAGGCGAACACTGAAGCTTTCTTT; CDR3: CASSEQANTEAFF
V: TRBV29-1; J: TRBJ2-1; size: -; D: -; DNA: TGCAGCGTTGAGCCGCGGGGCGACAGCTACAATGAGCAGTTCTTC; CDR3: CSVEPRGDSYNEQFF
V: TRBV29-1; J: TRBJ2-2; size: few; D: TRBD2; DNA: TGCAGCGTTGAAAGTGGGAGGGCGGCTCCCGGGGAGCTGTTTTTT; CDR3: CSVESGRAAPGELFF
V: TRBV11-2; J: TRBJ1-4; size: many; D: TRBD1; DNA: TGTGCCAGCAGTCACGGGACAGGGAAAAATGAAAAACTGTTTTTT; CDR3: CASSHGTGKNEKLFF
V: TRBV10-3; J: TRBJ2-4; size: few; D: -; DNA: TGTGCCATCAGTCCAGGGATAGCCAAAAACATTCAGTACTTC; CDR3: CAISPGIAKNIQYF
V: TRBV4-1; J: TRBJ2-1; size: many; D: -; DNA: TGCGCCAGCAGCCACGGGTCTGAAGGTGAGCAGTTCTTC; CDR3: CASSHGSEGEQFF
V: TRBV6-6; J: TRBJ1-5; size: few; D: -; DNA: TGTGCCAGCAGTGACCCTACAGGGATAAATCAGCCCCAGCATTTT; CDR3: CASSDPTGINQPQHF
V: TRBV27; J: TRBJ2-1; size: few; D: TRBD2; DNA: TGTGCCAGCAGCCCTAGCGGGGGTGCGGACAATGAGCAGTTCTTC; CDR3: CASSPSGGADNEQFF
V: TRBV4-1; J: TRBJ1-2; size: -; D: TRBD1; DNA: TGCGCCAGCAGCCCGACAGGGGGCGCGGGCTACACCTTC; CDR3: CASSPTGGAGYTF
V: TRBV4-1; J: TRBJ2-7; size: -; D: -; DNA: TGCGCCAGCAGCCAAGGCCCGGGCCCAAGCTCCTACGAGCAGTACTTC; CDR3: CASSQGPGPSSYEQYF
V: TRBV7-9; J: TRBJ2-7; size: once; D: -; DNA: TGTGCCAGCAGCTTTACGGGGAACTCCTACGAGCAGTACTTC; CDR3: CASSFTGNSYEQYF
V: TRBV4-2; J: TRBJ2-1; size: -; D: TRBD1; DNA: TGTGCCAGCAGCCAAGAAGGGGACAGGGGGAGGAATGAGCAGTTCTTC; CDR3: CASSQEGDRGRNEQFF
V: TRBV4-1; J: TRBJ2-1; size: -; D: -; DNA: TGCGCCAGCAGCCAAGAAGGGGGGGCCTCCTACAATGAGCAGTTCTTC; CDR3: CASSQEGGASYNEQFF
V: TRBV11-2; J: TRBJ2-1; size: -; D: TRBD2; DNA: TGTGCCAGCAGCTCCAGGGGGCTAGCGGGGGTCGAGCAGTTCTTC; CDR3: CASSSRGLAGVEQFF
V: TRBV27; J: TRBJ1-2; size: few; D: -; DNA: TGTGCCAGCAGTCCCGTCAGAGCCGATTATGGCTACACCTTC; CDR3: CASSPVRADYGYTF
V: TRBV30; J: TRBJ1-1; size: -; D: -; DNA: TGTGCCTGCGAGAACACTGAAGCTTTCTTT; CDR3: CACENTEAFF